This TCR beta chain was obtained from a study of Graves' ophthalmopathy and Graves' hyperthyroidism. Transcripts of RNA were the source for amplifying TCR beta CDR3 regions. The library came from an HTBI-primed first-round RT-PCR and a second-round multiplex PCR. One entry per CDR3 protein, called by TCRdb with MiXCR from the multiplex PCR reads. The table has about 500,000 distinct CDR3 sequences, under 15% seen once. Germline CDR1 is LGHNA and CDR2 is YNFKEQ. The ends lost 4 bases at V and 5 bases at J; junction bases unmatched: 12. CDR3 size: 16 residues. Among the exclusions were patients with other autoimmune diseases, uncontrolled infections, pregnancy or lactation. Clinical symptoms, serum thyroxine, TRAb, thyroid ultrasound and orbital computed tomography formed the basis of diagnosis. At least ten counts were recorded for this clonotype.

The chain carries TRBV4-2 and TRBJ2-5; 8 nucleotides line up with TRBD2. The sequence derives from a woman in her twenties or thirties with Graves' ophthalmopathy. The sequenced sample was blood. In nucleotides, the CDR3 is TGTGCCAGCAGCCCCCACGGAGCGGGAGAACGGGAGACCCAGTACTTC. Amino acid sequence: CASSPHGAGERETQYF.